This TCR beta chain was recorded in a study of cytomegalovirus exposure and HLA in healthy donors. Overall study findings and caveats: Presence/absence analyses assumed roughly uniform sequencing depth across donors, which may not hold.

A note on this clone: Its antigen is unknown.

The PCR was carried out with 60 Vbeta primers and 13 Jbeta primers. The data were produced by immunoSEQ multiplex PCR, yet TCRdb's version contains in-frame clones alone and is incomplete. The profile shows about 130,000 clones, roughly 80% of them singletons. Sequenced material: PBMCs. This sequence was found in a boy under 18 in good health and CMV-seronegative.

This chain's CDR3 is CASQPFVTRTDTQYF. The CDR3 nucleotides read TGTGCCAGCCAACCCTTCGTCACTCGCACAGATACGCAGTATTTT. The V gene is TRBV7-8, the J gene TRBJ2-3; D unclear. There are 15 residues in the CDR3. With 8 bases removed from V and 1 base from J, the gap between germline ends came to 16 bases. Per the germline V gene, CDR1 is SGHVS and CDR2 is FQNEAQ.